This T cell receptor (beta chain) emerged from a study of blood T cell repertoires in COVID-19. Assay used: immunoSEQ multiplex PCR; TCRdb lists only in-frame clones, some missing. There are 88,000 or so clones in the sample; 82% occur only once, and approximately 12% lies in the top ten. V was pared by 6 bases and J by 2 bases, with 8 bases of the junction left unmatched. CDR1 and CDR2 from the germline V gene are SGHAT and FQNNGV. The CDR3 contains 15 residues. This sequence was found in a man older than 75 with acute or convalescent COVID-19. The specimen was peripheral blood. The chain links TRBV11-2 to TRBJ2-3; 7 nucleotides agree with TRBD2. The CDR3 DNA follows: TGTGCCAGCAGTCAGCGGGGCAGTAACACAGATACGCAGTATTTT. Translation: CASSQRGSNTDTQYF.